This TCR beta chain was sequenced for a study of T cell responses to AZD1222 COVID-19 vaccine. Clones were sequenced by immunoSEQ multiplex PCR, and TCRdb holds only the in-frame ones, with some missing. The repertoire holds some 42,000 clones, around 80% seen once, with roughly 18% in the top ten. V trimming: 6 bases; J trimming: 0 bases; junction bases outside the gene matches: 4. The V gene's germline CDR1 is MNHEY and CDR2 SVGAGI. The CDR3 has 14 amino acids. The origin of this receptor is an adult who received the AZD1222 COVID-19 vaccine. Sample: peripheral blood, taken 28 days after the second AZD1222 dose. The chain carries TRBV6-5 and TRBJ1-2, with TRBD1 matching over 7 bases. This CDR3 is CASRTGTANYGYTF. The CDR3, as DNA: TGTGCCAGCAGGACCGGGACAGCTAACTATGGCTACACCTTC.